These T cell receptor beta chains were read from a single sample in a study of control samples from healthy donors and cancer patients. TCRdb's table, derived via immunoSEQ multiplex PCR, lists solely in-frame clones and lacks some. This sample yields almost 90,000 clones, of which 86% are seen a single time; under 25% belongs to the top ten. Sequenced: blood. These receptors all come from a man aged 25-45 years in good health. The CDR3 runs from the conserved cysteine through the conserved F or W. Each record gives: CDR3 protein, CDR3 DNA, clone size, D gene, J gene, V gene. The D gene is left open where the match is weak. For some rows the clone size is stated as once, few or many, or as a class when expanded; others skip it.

CDR3 protein: CASSTYRETNEKLFF
CDR3 DNA: TGCGCCAGCAGCACTTACAGGGAAACGAATGAAAAACTGTTTTTT
clone size: -
D gene: -
J gene: TRBJ1-4
V gene: TRBV5-1

CDR3 protein: CATARGTGKNQPQHF
CDR3 DNA: TGTGCCACCGCAAGGGGGACAGGGAAGAATCAGCCCCAGCATTTT
clone size: few
D gene: TRBD1
J gene: TRBJ1-5
V gene: TRBV24-1

CDR3 protein: CASSWQGAVNEQYF
CDR3 DNA: TGCGCCAGCAGCTGGCAGGGGGCAGTAAACGAGCAGTACTTC
clone size: few
D gene: TRBD1
J gene: TRBJ2-7
V gene: TRBV5-1

CDR3 protein: CASDTSGRDQETQYF
CDR3 DNA: TGTGCCAGCGACACTAGCGGGCGCGACCAAGAGACCCAGTACTTC
clone size: -
D gene: TRBD2
J gene: TRBJ2-5
V gene: TRBV14

CDR3 protein: CAWSVFGLAGVTDTQYF
CDR3 DNA: TGTGCCTGGAGTGTATTCGGACTAGCGGGGGTCACAGATACGCAGTATTTT
clone size: -
D gene: TRBD2
J gene: TRBJ2-3
V gene: TRBV30

CDR3 protein: CSVGTETHNEQFF
CDR3 DNA: TGCAGCGTTGGTACCGAGACCCACAATGAGCAGTTCTTC
clone size: -
D gene: -
J gene: TRBJ2-1
V gene: TRBV29-1

CDR3 protein: CASSLGLGVSGRETQYF
CDR3 DNA: TGCGCCAGCAGCTTGGGGCTAGGCGTTAGCGGTAGAGAGACCCAGTACTTC
clone size: -
D gene: -
J gene: TRBJ2-5
V gene: TRBV5-1

CDR3 protein: CASSEAETMYQETQYF
CDR3 DNA: TGTGCCAGCAGTGAAGCTGAGACGATGTACCAAGAGACCCAGTACTTC
clone size: -
D gene: -
J gene: TRBJ2-5
V gene: TRBV2

CDR3 protein: CATSGDPGQTYGYTF
CDR3 DNA: TGTGCCACCAGCGGAGACCCAGGACAGACGTATGGCTACACCTTC
clone size: -
D gene: -
J gene: TRBJ1-2
V gene: TRBV15

CDR3 protein: CASSYTGTGFYGYTF
CDR3 DNA: TGTGCCAGCAGTTACACCGGGACAGGGTTCTATGGCTACACCTTC
clone size: -
D gene: TRBD1
J gene: TRBJ1-2
V gene: TRBV6-5

CDR3 protein: CATSGSGVGTEAFF
CDR3 DNA: TGTGCCACCAGTGGCAGTGGGGTAGGGACTGAAGCTTTCTTT
clone size: -
D gene: -
J gene: TRBJ1-1
V gene: TRBV24-1

CDR3 protein: CASSPPVGGGTEAFF
CDR3 DNA: TGTGCCAGCAGCCCCCCGGTAGGGGGAGGCACTGAAGCTTTCTTT
clone size: -
D gene: -
J gene: TRBJ1-1
V gene: TRBV7-2

CDR3 protein: CASKTTGSPGELFF
CDR3 DNA: TGTGCCAGCAAGACGACAGGTTCCCCCGGGGAGCTGTTTTTT
clone size: -
D gene: -
J gene: TRBJ2-2
V gene: TRBV27

CDR3 protein: CASSSGYGGQDIQYF
CDR3 DNA: TGTGCCAGCAGCTCAGGGTACGGGGGTCAGGACATTCAGTACTTC
clone size: -
D gene: -
J gene: TRBJ2-4
V gene: TRBV7-3

CDR3 protein: CASSEPWRGTSTDTQYF
CDR3 DNA: TGTGCCAGCAGTGAACCTTGGCGGGGGACTAGCACAGATACGCAGTATTTT
clone size: -
D gene: TRBD2
J gene: TRBJ2-3
V gene: TRBV6-1

CDR3 protein: CASSPRLAGGRSYNEQFF
CDR3 DNA: TGTGCCAGTAGTCCCAGACTAGCGGGGGGACGCTCCTACAATGAGCAGTTCTTC
clone size: -
D gene: TRBD2
J gene: TRBJ2-1
V gene: TRBV19

CDR3 protein: CASSHNPRSGGYTF
CDR3 DNA: TGTGCCAGCAGCCATAACCCCCGATCGGGCGGCTACACCTTC
clone size: -
D gene: -
J gene: TRBJ1-2
V gene: TRBV6-5

CDR3 protein: CASSIEGTRKGHYEQYF
CDR3 DNA: TGTGCCAGTAGTATAGAGGGCACCCGGAAGGGTCACTACGAGCAGTACTTC
clone size: -
D gene: -
J gene: TRBJ2-7
V gene: TRBV19

CDR3 protein: CASSLRTSGGRVDTQYF
CDR3 DNA: TGTGCCAGCAGTCTTCGGACTAGCGGGGGTCGGGTAGATACGCAGTATTTT
clone size: -
D gene: TRBD2
J gene: TRBJ2-3
V gene: TRBV27

CDR3 protein: CATHRWGGDGYTF
CDR3 DNA: TGTGCCACCCACCGGTGGGGAGGTGATGGCTACACCTTC
clone size: -
D gene: -
J gene: TRBJ1-2
V gene: TRBV6-5

CDR3 protein: CASSLDHVGDTQYF
CDR3 DNA: TGTGCCAGCAGCTTAGATCATGTCGGAGATACGCAGTATTTT
clone size: -
D gene: -
J gene: TRBJ2-3
V gene: TRBV11-2

CDR3 protein: CASSLGPEETQYF
CDR3 DNA: TGTGCCAGCAGCCTGGGACCCGAAGAGACCCAGTACTTC
clone size: once
D gene: -
J gene: TRBJ2-5
V gene: TRBV7-8

CDR3 protein: CASSSQGGQPQHF
CDR3 DNA: TGTGCCAGCAGTTCCCAAGGGGGCCAGCCCCAGCATTTT
clone size: once
D gene: TRBD1
J gene: TRBJ1-5
V gene: TRBV27